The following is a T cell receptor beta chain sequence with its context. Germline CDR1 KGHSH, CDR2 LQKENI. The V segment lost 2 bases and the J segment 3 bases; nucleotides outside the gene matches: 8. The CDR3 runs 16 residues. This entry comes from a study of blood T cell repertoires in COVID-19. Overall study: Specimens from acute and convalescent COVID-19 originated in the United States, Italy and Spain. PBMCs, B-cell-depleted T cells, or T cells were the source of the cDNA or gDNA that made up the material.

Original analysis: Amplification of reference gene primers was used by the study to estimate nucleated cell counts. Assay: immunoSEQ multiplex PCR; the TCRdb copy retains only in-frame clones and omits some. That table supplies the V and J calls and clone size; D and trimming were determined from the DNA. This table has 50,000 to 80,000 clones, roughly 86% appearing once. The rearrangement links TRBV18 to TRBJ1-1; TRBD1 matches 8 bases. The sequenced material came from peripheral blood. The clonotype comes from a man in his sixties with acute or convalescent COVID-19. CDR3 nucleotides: TGTGCCAGCTCACCAAGGGCAGGGGGCTGGGACACTGAAGCTTTCTTT. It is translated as CASSPRAGGWDTEAFF. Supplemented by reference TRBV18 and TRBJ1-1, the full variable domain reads NAGVMQNPRHLVRRRGQEARLRCSPMKGHSHVYWYRQLPEEGLKFMVYLQKENIIDESGMPKERFSAEFPKEGPSILRIQQVVRGDSAAYFCASSPRAGGWDTEAFFGQGTRLTVV.